One and the same sample provided the 9 T cell receptor beta chains below, sequenced in a study of blood T cell repertoires in COVID-19. Generated by immunoSEQ multiplex PCR, the TCRdb table keeps only in-frame clones and is missing some. The sample has approximately 200,000 clones, more than 70% seen once. Specimen: PBMCs or T cells enriched from blood (not recorded which). These receptors were collected from a woman in her 30s who had recovered from COVID-19.

J is TRBJ2-7 and V is TRBV7-9; 9 bases line up with TRBD1. Germline trimming cut 4 bases from V and 7 bases from J; bases unmatched to any gene: 5. Germline V gene lookup returns CDR1 SEHNR and CDR2 FQNEAQ (reference sequence). The CDR3 length is 13 residues. The CDR3 sequence is CASSSQGAHEQYF. CDR3 nucleotide sequence: TGTGCCAGCAGCTCACAGGGGGCGCATGAGCAGTACTTC.

The chain uses TRBV7-3 and TRBJ1-1; D call uncertain. This CDR3 is 13 amino acids long. V lost 0 bases, J lost 3 bases, and 5 bases lay in between. Germline V gene data show CDR1 as SGHTA and CDR2 as FQGTGA. This CDR3 reads CASSLTGDTEAFF. The CDR3 DNA reads as TGTGCCAGCAGCTTAACGGGCGACACTGAAGCTTTCTTT.

The chain is built from TRBV2 and TRBJ1-3; 7 bases line up with TRBD1. The germline CDR1 and CDR2 sequences are SNHLY and FYNNEI. The CDR3 totals 16 residues. After removal of 4 bases from V and 4 bases from J, the junction contained 10 bases not matched to a gene. The CDR3 here is CASSGGPGTAGNTIYF. The CDR3, as DNA: TGTGCCAGCAGTGGGGGACCCGGGACAGCCGGAAACACCATATATTTT.

CDR3 in DNA: TGCAGCGTCGGGGGACTAGCGGTCGTAGAGACCCAGTACTTC. This translates into CSVGGLAVVETQYF. The chain joins TRBV29-1 to TRBJ2-5; 11 positions agree with TRBD2. The germline gives CDR1 SQVTM, CDR2 ANQGSEA. The CDR3 runs 14 residues. Trimming cost V 6 bases and J 4 bases; bases outside gene matches: 7.

The rearrangement uses TRBV2 and TRBJ2-7, with D perhaps matching TRBD1 (6 bases). The V gene's germline CDR1 is SNHLY and CDR2 FYNNEI. V lost 4 bases, J lost 7 bases, and 23 bases lay in between. This CDR3 has 16 amino acids. The DNA for the CDR3 is TGTGCCAGCAGTGGGGCCGGATTAAGGGGGATCTGGGAGCAGTACTTC. Its translation: CASSGAGLRGIWEQYF.

The CDR3 DNA reads as TGTGCCAGCAGTATCGAGGGGGCCGTAAATCAGCCCCAGCATTTT. Translating it yields CASSIEGAVNQPQHF. V gene TRBV2 combines with J gene TRBJ1-5, with TRBD1 identical over 7 bases. This CDR3 spans 15 amino acids. The germline gives CDR1 SNHLY, CDR2 FYNNEI. The V and J ends lost 5 bases and 4 bases, in that order; junction bases with no gene match: 8.

In DNA form, the CDR3 reads TGTGCCAGCAGCTTAGTGGCTAGCGGGAGGTATTCCTACGAGCAGTACTTC. This translates into CASSLVASGRYSYEQYF. The genes are TRBV7-2 and TRBJ2-7; 11 bases fit TRBD2. Germline V gene data show CDR1 as SGHTA and CDR2 as FQGNSA. The CDR3 extends over 17 amino acids. With V trimmed by 1 base and J by 1 base, 6 bases remained unmatched.

The chain joins TRBV21-1 to TRBJ2-5; TRBD2 was called by the table and not checked on the DNA. TRBV21-1 is a pseudogene segment. The CDR3 has 13 amino acids. The CDR3 bases are TGTGCCACTCTCGGGAGTGGGAGAGAGACCCAGTACTTC. As protein: CATLGSGRETQYF.

The J gene is TRBJ2-5, the V gene TRBV4-2; D is uncertain. Germline V gene sequence: CDR1 LGHNA, CDR2 YNFKEQ. This CDR3 has 14 residues. Trimming left V 0 bases short and J 4 bases short, with 9 bases between. The CDR3 protein is CASSQDLRGETQYF. The CDR3 coding sequence is TGTGCCAGCAGCCAAGATCTACGCGGAGAGACCCAGTACTTC.